This T cell receptor (beta chain) was sequenced during a study of cytomegalovirus exposure and HLA in healthy donors. Findings and limits, study-wide: Most CMV-associated TCR beta chains appeared HLA-restricted in a later analysis.

This clone was picked up a small number of times. The antigen is undetermined. Both 60 Vbeta primers and 13 Jbeta primers went into the PCR. Generated by immunoSEQ multiplex PCR, the TCRdb table keeps only in-frame clones and is missing some. The sample lists over 150,000 clones, roughly 80% occurring once. Trimming left V 3 bases short and J 0 bases short, with 13 bases between. From germline, CDR1 is SQVTM and CDR2 ANQGSEA. CDR3 size: 15 residues. The chain uses TRBV29-1 and TRBJ2-3; D unclear. The specimen was PBMCs. This TCR derives from a man aged 25-45 years in good health and CMV-seronegative. This chain's CDR3 is CSVDLRTLSTDTQYF. DNA for the CDR3: TGCAGCGTTGACCTAAGAACCCTTAGCACAGATACGCAGTATTTT.